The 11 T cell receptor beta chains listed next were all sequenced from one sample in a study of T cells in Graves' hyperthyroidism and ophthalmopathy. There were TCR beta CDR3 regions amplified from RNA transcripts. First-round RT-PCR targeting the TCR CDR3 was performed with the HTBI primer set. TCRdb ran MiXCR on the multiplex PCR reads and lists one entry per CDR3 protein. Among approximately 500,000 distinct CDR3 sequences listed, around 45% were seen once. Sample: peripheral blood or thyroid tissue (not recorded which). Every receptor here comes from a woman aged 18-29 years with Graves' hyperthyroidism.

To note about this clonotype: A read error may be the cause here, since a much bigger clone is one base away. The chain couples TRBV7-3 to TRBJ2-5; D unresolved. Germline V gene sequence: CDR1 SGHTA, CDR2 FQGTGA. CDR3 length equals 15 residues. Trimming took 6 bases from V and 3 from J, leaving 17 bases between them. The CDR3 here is CASSARQGTEETQYF. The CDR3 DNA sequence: TGTGCCAGCAGTGCCCGACAAGGAACGGAAGAGACCCAGTACTTC.

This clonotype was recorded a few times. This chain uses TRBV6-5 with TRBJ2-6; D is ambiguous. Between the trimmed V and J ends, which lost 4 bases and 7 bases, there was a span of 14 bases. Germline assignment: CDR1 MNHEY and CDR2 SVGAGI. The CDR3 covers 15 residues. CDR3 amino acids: CASSSKHRVANVLTF. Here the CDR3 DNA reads TGTGCCAGCAGTTCGAAACACCGCGTAGCCAACGTCCTGACTTTC.

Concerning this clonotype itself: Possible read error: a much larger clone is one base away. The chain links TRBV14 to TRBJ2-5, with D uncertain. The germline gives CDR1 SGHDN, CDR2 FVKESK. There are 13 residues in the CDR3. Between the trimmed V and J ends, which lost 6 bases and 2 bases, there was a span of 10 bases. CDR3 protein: CASRRNGQETQYF. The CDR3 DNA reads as TGTGCCAGCAGGAGGAATGGGCAAGAGACCCAGTACTTC.

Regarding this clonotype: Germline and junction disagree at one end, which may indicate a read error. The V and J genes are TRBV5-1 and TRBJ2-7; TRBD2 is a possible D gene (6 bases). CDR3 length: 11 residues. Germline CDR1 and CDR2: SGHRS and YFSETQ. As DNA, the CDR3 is TGTGCCTGCAGCCTCGGGGGCGAGCAGTACTTC. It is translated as CACSLGGEQYF.

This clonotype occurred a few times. The CDR3 region has the DNA TGTGCCACCAGTGATCCTACAGGGGACCGAGTGGATACGCAGTATTTT. It is translated as CATSDPTGDRVDTQYF. The chain recombines TRBV24-1 with TRBJ2-3, with 7 nucleotides matching TRBD1. After removal of 3 bases from V and 6 bases from J, the junction contained 11 bases not matched to a gene. Looked up from germline, CDR1 is KGHDR and CDR2 is SFDVKD. CDR3 length: 16 amino acids.

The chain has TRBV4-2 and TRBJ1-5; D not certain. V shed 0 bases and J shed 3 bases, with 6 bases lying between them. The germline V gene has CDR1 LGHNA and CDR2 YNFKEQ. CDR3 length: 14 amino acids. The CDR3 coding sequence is TGTGCCAGCAGCCAAGATACCCCCAATCAGCCCCAGCATTTT. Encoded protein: CASSQDTPNQPQHF.

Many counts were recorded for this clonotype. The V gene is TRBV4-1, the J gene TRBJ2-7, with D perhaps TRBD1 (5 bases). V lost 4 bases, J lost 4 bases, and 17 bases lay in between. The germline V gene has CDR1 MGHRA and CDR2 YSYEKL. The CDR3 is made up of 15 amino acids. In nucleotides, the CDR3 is TGCGCCAGCAGCCCCGATGGGGCCTCCCTGTACGAGCAGTACTTC. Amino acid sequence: CASSPDGASLYEQYF.

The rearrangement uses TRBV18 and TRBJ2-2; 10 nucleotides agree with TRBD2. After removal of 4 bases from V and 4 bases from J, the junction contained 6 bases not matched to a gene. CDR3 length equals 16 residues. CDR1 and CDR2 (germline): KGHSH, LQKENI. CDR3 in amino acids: CASSLSWTSGTGELFF. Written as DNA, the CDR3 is TGTGCCAGCTCACTCTCATGGACTAGCGGCACCGGGGAGCTGTTTTTT. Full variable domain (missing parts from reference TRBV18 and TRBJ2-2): NAGVMQNPRHLVRRRGQEARLRCSPMKGHSHVYWYRQLPEEGLKFMVYLQKENIIDESGMPKERFSAEFPKEGPSILRIQQVVRGDSAAYFCASSLSWTSGTGELFFGEGSRLTVL.

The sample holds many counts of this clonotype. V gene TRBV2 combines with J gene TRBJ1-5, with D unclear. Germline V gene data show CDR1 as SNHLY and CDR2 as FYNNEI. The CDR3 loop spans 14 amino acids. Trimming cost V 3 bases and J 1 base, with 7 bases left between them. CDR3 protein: CASSEPGSNQPQHF. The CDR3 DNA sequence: TGTGCCAGCAGTGAGCCCGGGAGCAATCAGCCCCAGCATTTT.

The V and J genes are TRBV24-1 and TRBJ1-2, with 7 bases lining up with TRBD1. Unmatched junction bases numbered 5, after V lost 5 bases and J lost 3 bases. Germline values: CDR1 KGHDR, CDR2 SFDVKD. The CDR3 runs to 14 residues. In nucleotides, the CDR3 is TGTGCCACCAGTGGTCGGGACAGATACTATGGCTACACCTTC. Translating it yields CATSGRDRYYGYTF.

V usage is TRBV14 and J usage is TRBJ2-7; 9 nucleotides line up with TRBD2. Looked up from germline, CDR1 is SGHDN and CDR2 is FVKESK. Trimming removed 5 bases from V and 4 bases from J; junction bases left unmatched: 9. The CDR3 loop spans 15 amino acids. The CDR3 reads CASSVAASGMYEQYF. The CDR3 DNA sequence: TGTGCCAGCAGCGTTGCGGCTAGCGGGATGTACGAGCAGTACTTC.